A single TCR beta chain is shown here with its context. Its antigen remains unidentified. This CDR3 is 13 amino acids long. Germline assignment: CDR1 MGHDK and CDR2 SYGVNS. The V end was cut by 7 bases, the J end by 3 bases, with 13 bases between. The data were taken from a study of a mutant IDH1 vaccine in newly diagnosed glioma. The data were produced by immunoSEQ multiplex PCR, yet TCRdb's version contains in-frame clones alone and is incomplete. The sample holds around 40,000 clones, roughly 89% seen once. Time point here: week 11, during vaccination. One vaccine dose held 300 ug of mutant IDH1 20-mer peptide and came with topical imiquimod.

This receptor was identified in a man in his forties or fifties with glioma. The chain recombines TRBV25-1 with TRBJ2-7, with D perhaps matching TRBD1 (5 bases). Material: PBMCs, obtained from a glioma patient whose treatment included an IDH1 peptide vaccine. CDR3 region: CASTLGAYYEQYF. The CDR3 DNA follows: TGTGCCAGCACCCTTGGGGCCTACTACGAGCAGTACTTC.